This T cell receptor beta chain comes out of a study of T cell responses to AZD1222 COVID-19 vaccine. Study findings and constraints: Possibly, clonal diversity was underestimated; donors were largely white British and included more females. Only a handful of individuals given AZD1222 were seropositive at baseline.

Sequencing was performed with immunoSEQ multiplex PCR; in TCRdb, only in-frame clones are kept and a portion is missing. The sample includes 180,000 or so clones, roughly nine tenths of them seen just once. This CDR3 is built from 13 residues. With 0 bases removed from V and 5 bases from J, the gap between germline ends came to 8 bases. Germline V CDR1 and CDR2: SGHDT, YYEEEE. This clone has a count of ten or more. As yet, its antigen is unknown. The source was peripheral blood, collected 28 days after the second AZD1222 dose. This clonotype was sampled from an adult who received the AZD1222 COVID-19 vaccine. The chain employs TRBV5-6 and TRBJ1-1, with TRBD1 as a possible D gene (5 bases). CDR3 region: CASSLGGATEAFF. CDR3 nucleotide sequence: TGTGCCAGCAGCTTGGGAGGGGCGACTGAAGCTTTCTTT.